These T cell receptor beta chains were read from a single sample in a study of T cells in Graves' hyperthyroidism and ophthalmopathy. A single record per CDR3 protein comes from TCRdb applying MiXCR to the multiplex PCR reads. Here the sample spans a few hundred thousand distinct CDR3 sequences, more than 15% being singletons. Material for sequencing was blood. The receptor source for this set is a woman in her forties with Graves' ophthalmopathy. Each CDR3 is given with its conserved first and last residue. A D gene is named only where the DNA matches it firmly. For some rows the clone size is stated as once, few or many, or as a class when expanded; others skip it.

NA | TRBJ1-1 | TRBV7-9 | few | 14 | CASTVRGGNTEAFF | TGTGCCAGCACCGTGCGGGGGGGGAACACTGAAGCTTTCTTT
NA | TRBJ2-1 | TRBV6-1 | NA | 12 | CASSRRDDEQFF | TGTGCCAGCAGCCGTAGGGACGATGAGCAGTTCTTC
NA | TRBJ1-1 | TRBV15 | few | 15 | CATDVGHNSPTEAFF | TGTGCCACCGACGTGGGACACAACTCACCAACTGAAGCTTTCTTT
NA | TRBJ2-7 | TRBV6-5 | many | 11 | CASSYLAEQYF | TGTGCCAGCAGTTACTTGGCCGAGCAGTACTTC
NA | TRBJ1-2 | TRBV20-1 | NA | 15 | CSAPLSAQGNYGYTF | TGCAGTGCCCCTCTATCGGCACAGGGAAACTATGGCTACACCTTC
TRBD1 | TRBJ1-1 | TRBV3-1 | few | 17 | CASSQDLGQGMGTEAFF | TGTGCCAGCAGCCAAGATTTGGGACAGGGGATGGGCACTGAAGCTTTCTTT
TRBD1 | TRBJ1-6 | TRBV20-1 | many | 14 | CSAKGTGDHSPLHF | TGCAGTGCTAAAGGGACAGGGGACCATTCACCCCTCCACTTT
NA | TRBJ1-3 | TRBV30 | NA | 15 | CAWSVIKGSGNTIYF | TGTGCCTGGAGTGTAATTAAAGGCTCTGGAAACACCATATATTTT
NA | TRBJ1-1 | TRBV6-1 | NA | 13 | CASSEMGTGEAFF | TGTGCCAGCAGTGAAATGGGGACCGGTGAAGCTTTCTTT
TRBD2 | TRBJ2-1 | TRBV18 | many | 14 | CASSPASGYNEQFF | TGTGCCAGCTCACCAGCTAGCGGGTACAATGAGCAGTTCTTC
NA | TRBJ1-1 | TRBV29-1 | NA | 10 | CSVMDLIAFF | TGCAGCGTGATGGATTTGATTGCTTTCTTT
TRBD2 | TRBJ2-1 | TRBV11-2 | NA | 12 | CASRWTSDEQFF | TGTGCCAGCAGGTGGACTAGCGATGAGCAGTTCTTC
NA | TRBJ2-3 | TRBV2 | many | 14 | CASSETRVLDTQYF | TGTGCCAGCAGTGAAACCAGGGTTTTAGATACGCAGTATTTT
TRBD2 | TRBJ2-2 | TRBV19 | NA | 17 | CASSTRGLAGADGELFF | TGTGCCAGTAGTACCCGTGGACTAGCGGGAGCGGACGGGGAGCTGTTTTTT
TRBD1 | TRBJ1-3 | TRBV20-1 | many | 15 | CSARTGTNSGNTIYF | TGCAGTGCGAGGACAGGGACTAACTCTGGAAACACCATATATTTT
TRBD2 | TRBJ2-6 | TRBV20-1 | many | 16 | CSASLGGTSGANVLTF | TGCAGTGCTAGTCTGGGAGGGACCTCTGGGGCCAACGTCCTGACTTTC
NA | TRBJ1-4 | TRBV2 | many | 13 | CASTRDFGEKLFF | TGTGCCAGCACCCGGGACTTCGGGGAAAAACTGTTTTTT
TRBD1 | TRBJ2-5 | TRBV6-5 | NA | 15 | CASSYLDREAETQYF | TGTGCCAGCAGTTATCTGGACAGGGAGGCAGAGACCCAGTACTTC
NA | TRBJ2-7 | TRBV7-6 | NA | 16 | CASSPQGRGISYEQYF | TGTGCCAGCAGCCCACAGGGGCGGGGGATCTCCTACGAGCAGTACTTC
NA | TRBJ2-1 | TRBV6-1 | NA | 15 | CASDSALGENNEQFF | TGTGCCAGCGACAGTGCCTTGGGGGAGAACAATGAGCAGTTCTTC
NA | TRBJ1-4 | TRBV28 | NA | 16 | CASSSASGATNEKLFF | TGTGCCAGCAGTTCGGCGTCGGGGGCAACTAATGAAAAACTGTTTTTT
NA | TRBJ2-5 | TRBV6-5 | NA | 14 | CASSYWGGQETQYF | TGTGCCAGCAGTTACTGGGGAGGCCAAGAGACCCAGTACTTC
NA | TRBJ1-1 | TRBV29-1 | many | 12 | CSVEDRGGEAFF | TGCAGCGTTGAAGACAGGGGAGGTGAAGCTTTCTTT
NA | TRBJ2-3 | TRBV24-1 | few | 13 | CATSDLGADTQYF | TGTGCCACCAGTGATTTAGGCGCAGATACGCAGTATTTT
NA | TRBJ2-6 | TRBV6-1 | few | 18 | CASSPQVLSFSGANVLTF | TGTGCCAGCAGCCCACAGGTTCTCTCCTTCTCTGGGGCCAACGTCCTGACTTTC
TRBD2 | TRBJ2-7 | TRBV2 | many | 13 | CASRGLAGNEQYF | TGTGCCAGCAGAGGACTAGCGGGAAACGAGCAGTACTTC
TRBD2 | TRBJ2-1 | TRBV7-9 | NA | 12 | CASSRGLAKQFF | TGTGCCAGCAGCCGGGGACTAGCGAAGCAGTTCTTC
NA | TRBJ1-1 | TRBV7-9 | many | 16 | CASSTYLGGEGTEAFF | TGTGCCAGCAGCACCTATCTTGGGGGAGAGGGCACTGAAGCTTTCTTT
TRBD2 | TRBJ2-3 | TRBV4-2 | NA | 15 | CASSQGGAGGDTQYF | TGTGCCAGCAGCCAAGGGGGAGCGGGAGGGGATACGCAGTATTTT
NA | TRBJ2-2 | TRBV4-1 | NA | 16 | CASSQEGNPNTGELFF | TGCGCCAGCAGCCAAGAAGGGAATCCGAACACCGGGGAGCTGTTTTTT
NA | TRBJ2-3 | TRBV12-3/TRBV12-4 | NA | 13 | CASSILRGDTQYF | TGTGCCAGCAGTATCCTAAGGGGAGATACGCAGTATTTT
TRBD2 | TRBJ2-1 | TRBV20-1 | few | 16 | CSARDPVAGERNEQFF | TGCAGTGCTAGAGATCCCGTAGCGGGAGAAAGAAATGAGCAGTTCTTC
NA | TRBJ1-1 | TRBV6-1 | many | 15 | CASSAGGQLNTEAFF | TGTGCCAGCAGTGCAGGCGGACAGTTGAACACTGAAGCTTTCTTT
TRBD1 | TRBJ2-1 | TRBV18 | NA | 18 | CASSPMETGSPAYNEQFF | TGTGCCAGCTCCCCGATGGAGACAGGGTCTCCGGCCTACAATGAGCAGTTCTTC
TRBD1 | TRBJ1-1 | TRBV6-1 | many | 15 | CASSFGQGGHTEAFF | TGTGCCAGCAGTTTTGGACAGGGCGGGCACACTGAAGCTTTCTTT
NA | TRBJ1-1 | TRBV12-3/TRBV12-4 | few | 12 | CASSLRQTEAFF | TGTGCCAGCAGTCTTCGACAAACTGAAGCTTTCTTT
TRBD2 | TRBJ2-1 | TRBV4-2 | NA | 16 | CASSQEWTSGSYEQFF | TGTGCCAGCAGCCAAGAATGGACTAGCGGGAGTTACGAGCAGTTCTTC